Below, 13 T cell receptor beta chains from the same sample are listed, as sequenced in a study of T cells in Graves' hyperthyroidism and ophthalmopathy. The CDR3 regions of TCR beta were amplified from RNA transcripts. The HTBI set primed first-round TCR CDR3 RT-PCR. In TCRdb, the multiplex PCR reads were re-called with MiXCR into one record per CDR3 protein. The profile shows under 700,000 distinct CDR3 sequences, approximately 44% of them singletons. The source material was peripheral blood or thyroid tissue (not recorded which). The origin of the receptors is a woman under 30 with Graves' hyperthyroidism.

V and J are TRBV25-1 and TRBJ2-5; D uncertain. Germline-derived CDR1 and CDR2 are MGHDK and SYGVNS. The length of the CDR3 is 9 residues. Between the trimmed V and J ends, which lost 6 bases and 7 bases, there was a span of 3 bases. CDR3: CASSGTQYF. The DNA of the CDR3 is TGTGCCAGCAGCGGGACCCAGTACTTC.

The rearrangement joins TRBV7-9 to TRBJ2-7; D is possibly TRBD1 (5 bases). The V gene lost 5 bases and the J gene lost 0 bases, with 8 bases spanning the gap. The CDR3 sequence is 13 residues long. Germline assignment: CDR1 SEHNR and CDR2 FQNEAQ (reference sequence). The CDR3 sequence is CASSTDISYEQYF. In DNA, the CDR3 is TGTGCCAGCAGCACGGACATCTCCTACGAGCAGTACTTC.

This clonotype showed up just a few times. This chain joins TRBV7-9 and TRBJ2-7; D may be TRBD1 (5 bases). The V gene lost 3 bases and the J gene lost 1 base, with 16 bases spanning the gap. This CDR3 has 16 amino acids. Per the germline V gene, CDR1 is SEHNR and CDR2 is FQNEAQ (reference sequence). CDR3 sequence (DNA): TGTGCCAGCAGCTTGAGGATGGAAAAGGGGTCCTACGAGCAGTACTTC. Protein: CASSLRMEKGSYEQYF. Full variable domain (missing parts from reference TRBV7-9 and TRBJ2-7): DTGVSQNPRHKITKRGQNVTFRCDPISEHNRLYWYRQTLGQGPEFLTYFQNEAQLEKSRLLSDRFSAERPKGSFSTLEIQRTEQGDSAMYLCASSLRMEKGSYEQYFGPGTRLTVT.

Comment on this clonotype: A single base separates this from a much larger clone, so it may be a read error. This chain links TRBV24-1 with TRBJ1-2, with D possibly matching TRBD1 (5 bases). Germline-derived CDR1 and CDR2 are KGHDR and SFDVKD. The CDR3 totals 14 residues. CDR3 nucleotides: TGTGCCACCAGTGACACCGGGGCTTCCTATTGCTACACCTTC. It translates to CATSDTGASYCYTF.

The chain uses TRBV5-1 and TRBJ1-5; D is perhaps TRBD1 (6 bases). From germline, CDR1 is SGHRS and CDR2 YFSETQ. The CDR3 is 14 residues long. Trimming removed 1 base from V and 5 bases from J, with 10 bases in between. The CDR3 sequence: CASSLNPGDQPQHF. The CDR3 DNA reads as TGCGCCAGCAGCTTGAATCCAGGGGATCAGCCCCAGCATTTT. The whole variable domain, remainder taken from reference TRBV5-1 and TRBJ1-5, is KAGVTQTPRYLIKTRGQQVTLSCSPISGHRSVSWYQQTPGQGLQFLFEYFSETQRNKGNFPGRFSGRQFSNSRSEMNVSTLELGDSALYLCASSLNPGDQPQHFGDGTRLSIL.

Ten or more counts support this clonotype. Here the CDR3 reads CASSEEGGTGQPQHF. CDR3 DNA: TGTGCCAGCAGTGAAGAAGGAGGTACAGGCCAGCCCCAGCATTTT. The chain employs TRBV2 and TRBJ1-5; tentative D call: TRBD1 (5 bases). Germline V gives CDR1 SNHLY, CDR2 FYNNEI. The ends were cut back, 1 base at V and 7 bases at J, with 14 bases in the middle. CDR3 length: 15 residues.

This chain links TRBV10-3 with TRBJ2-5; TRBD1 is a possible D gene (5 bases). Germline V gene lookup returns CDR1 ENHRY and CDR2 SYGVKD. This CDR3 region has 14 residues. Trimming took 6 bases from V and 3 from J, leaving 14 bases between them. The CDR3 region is CAIRPSTDEETQYF. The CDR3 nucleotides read TGTGCCATCAGGCCATCGACAGACGAAGAGACCCAGTACTTC.

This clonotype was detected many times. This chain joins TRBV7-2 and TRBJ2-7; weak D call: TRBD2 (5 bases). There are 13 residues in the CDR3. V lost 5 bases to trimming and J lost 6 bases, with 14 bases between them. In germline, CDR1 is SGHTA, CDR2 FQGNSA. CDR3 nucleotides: TGTGCCAGCAGCCAGGAACTAGTTGGCGAGCAGTACTTC. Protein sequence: CASSQELVGEQYF.

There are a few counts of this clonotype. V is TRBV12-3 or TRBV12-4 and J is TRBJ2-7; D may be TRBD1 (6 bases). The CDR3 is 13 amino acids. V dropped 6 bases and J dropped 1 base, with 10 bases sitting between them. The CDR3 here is CASREGQSYEQYF. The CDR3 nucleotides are TGTGCCAGCAGAGAGGGACAATCCTACGAGCAGTACTTC.

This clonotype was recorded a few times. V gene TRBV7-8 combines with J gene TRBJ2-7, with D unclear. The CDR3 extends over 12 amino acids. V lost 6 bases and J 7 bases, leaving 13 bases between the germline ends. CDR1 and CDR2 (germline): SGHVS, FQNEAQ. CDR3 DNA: TGTGCCAGCAGTTATCCGGGTGAGGAGCAGTACTTC. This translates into CASSYPGEEQYF.

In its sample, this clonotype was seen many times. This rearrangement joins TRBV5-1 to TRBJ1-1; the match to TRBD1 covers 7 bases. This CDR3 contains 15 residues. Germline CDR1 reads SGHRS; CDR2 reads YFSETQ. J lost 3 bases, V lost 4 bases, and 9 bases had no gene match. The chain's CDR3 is CASSPDRDRDTEAFF. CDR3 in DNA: TGCGCCAGCAGCCCCGACAGGGACCGCGACACTGAAGCTTTCTTT.

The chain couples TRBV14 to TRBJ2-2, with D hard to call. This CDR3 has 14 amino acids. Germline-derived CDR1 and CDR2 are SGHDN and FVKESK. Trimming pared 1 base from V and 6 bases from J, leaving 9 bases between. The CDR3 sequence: CASSQVNAPGELFF. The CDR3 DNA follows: TGTGCCAGCAGCCAAGTTAACGCACCCGGGGAGCTGTTTTTT.

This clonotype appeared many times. The CDR3 spells CASSETRDLAFF. The CDR3, as DNA: TGCGCCAGCAGTGAGACCCGGGACCTAGCTTTCTTT. This chain links TRBV10-2 with TRBJ1-1, with D possibly being TRBD1 (5 bases). Trimming cost V 2 bases and J 10 bases, with 11 bases left between them. The CDR3 loop spans 12 amino acids. Germline V gene lookup returns CDR1 WSHSY and CDR2 SAAADI.